This is a list of T cell receptor beta chains from one sample in a study of T cells in Graves' hyperthyroidism and ophthalmopathy. Using its own MiXCR run on the multiplex PCR reads, TCRdb lists one record per CDR3 protein. The sample lists around 250,000 distinct CDR3 sequences; 16% were seen once. Specimen: blood. These TCRs come from a woman aged 18-29 years with Graves' ophthalmopathy. The conserved cysteine and the conserved F or W are not part of the CDR3 here.

J gene,V gene,CDR3 protein
TRBJ2-1,TRBV3-1,ASTPSATGGIYNEQF
TRBJ1-1,TRBV7-2,ASSFIQEPLNTEAF
TRBJ2-3,TRBV6-4,ASSDSGQGADTQY
TRBJ1-2,TRBV20-1,SALFQRNYGYT
TRBJ2-7,TRBV20-1,SATTSGKGYEQY
TRBJ1-4,TRBV7-8,ASSFGTGWEKLF
TRBJ2-7,TRBV2,ASSEGTPRAYEQY
TRBJ1-1,TRBV13,ASTPRGLNTEAF
TRBJ2-2,TRBV24-1,ATSPSTENTGELF
TRBJ1-2,TRBV7-8,ASSLEGGTYGYT
TRBJ1-2,TRBV2,ASSGFTGTGSGGYT
TRBJ2-7,TRBV24-1,ATSDGSYEQY
TRBJ2-5,TRBV12-3/TRBV12-4,ASSSLGRGETQY
TRBJ2-1,TRBV7-9,ASSPPRDRAYNEQF
TRBJ2-3,TRBV6-1,ASSPSGQGVNTQY
TRBJ2-7,TRBV14,ASSQVSAGQGSYEQY
TRBJ1-2,TRBV28,ASSFSLRIMSDGYT
TRBJ2-3,TRBV6-1,AAALLGTQY
TRBJ1-1,TRBV20-1,SAKRDRGNTEAF
TRBJ2-5,TRBV27,ASSTDRRETQY
TRBJ2-5,TRBV3-1,ASSQDLNPRGSQETQY
TRBJ2-5,TRBV28,ASSPARGSYQETQY
TRBJ2-1,TRBV24-1,ATSDLGITGVGNEQF
TRBJ2-3,TRBV6-6,ASSYDSTTDTQY
TRBJ1-2,TRBV7-9,ASSGGGVEGYGYT
TRBJ2-6,TRBV9,ASSVASRGAGANVLT
TRBJ2-7,TRBV5-8,ASTVTGPSYEQY
TRBJ1-4,TRBV7-9,ASSSRAGTATNEKLF
TRBJ2-1,TRBV9,ASSHYWGDEQF
TRBJ1-2,TRBV28,ASSSTGHPIYGYT
TRBJ2-7,TRBV9,ASSGGQGGNEQY
TRBJ1-5,TRBV3-1,ASSQRDRVNQPQH
TRBJ2-2,TRBV20-1,SARDAGRDTGELF
TRBJ2-3,TRBV19,ATKSGMSTDTQY
TRBJ2-1,TRBV20-1,SARDTSYKEQF
TRBJ2-5,TRBV6-2/TRBV6-3,ASSYSTEETQY
TRBJ2-7,TRBV6-2/TRBV6-3,ASSSKARPGSSSYEQY
TRBJ2-7,TRBV4-2,ASSQGPSGYEQY
TRBJ1-5,TRBV11-3,ASSLGAQPQH
TRBJ2-3,TRBV9,ASSVENPKGGFRNTDTQY
TRBJ1-6,TRBV28,ASSTRQGVNSPLH
TRBJ2-1,TRBV29-1,SVDRVDRSYNEQF
TRBJ2-5,TRBV3-1,ASSKQGAQETQY
TRBJ2-3,TRBV12-3/TRBV12-4,ASSLYSGSSTDTQY
TRBJ1-2,TRBV5-1,ASSLVSGDYGYT
TRBJ2-7,TRBV20-1,SAEGQGDYEQY
TRBJ1-1,TRBV6-1,ASIEGLGTEAF
TRBJ2-7,TRBV28,ASSPWTSGGSYEQY